This T cell receptor beta chain was profiled in a study of blood T cells in healthy people across ages (dated by TCRdb to about 2015). Some background on the complete study: Template switching captured roughly one uniquely barcoded TCR beta cDNA molecule per two T cells in model experiments. The study measured age-related changes in TCR beta repertoire diversity using deep sequencing normalized with unique cDNA molecular identifiers. Donors were grouped into four age groups: young (average 16 years), middle-aged (39), aged (about 59) and long-lived (approximately 82). To avoid experimental bias, donors of different ages were distributed randomly across sequencing lanes. For two donors (one aged 18 to 29 and one aged 80 or older), the study analyzed two additional independent replicas of 1 million unique cDNA reads from the same blood draw.

Points the paper makes about the study in general: As age increased, observed TCR beta diversity per million T cells dropped in a roughly linear way, and a significant reduction was already evident by age 40. Compared with the aged group, more naive CD4+ T cells, fewer expanded clones and increased TCR diversity were shown by the long-lived group, suggesting age selection. Since profiling was done on bulk unsorted PBMCs, naive and antigen-experienced compartments could not be conclusively compared. Because the CMV infection status of the donors was unknown, age-related changes in expanded clonotypes may potentially have been confounded. Estimates of total diversity based on one million sequenced T cells were regarded as lower bounds and as underestimates. Observed TCR beta diversity correlated strongly with the percentage of naive T cells measured by flow cytometry.

CDR1 and CDR2 were assigned from the germline V gene as ENHRY and SYGVKD. The CDR3 runs 11 amino acids, cysteine and phenylalanine included. The read is trimmed to its CDR3 DNA, 33 bases read in frame from base 1. The donors were under 40 Caucasian individuals from Russia, aged roughly 6 to 100 years, who were systemically healthy. Each donor gave about 9.2 milliliters of peripheral blood, drawn into EDTA-treated Vacutainer tubes. Ficoll-Paque density-gradient centrifugation was used to isolate PBMCs, with at least 7 million per sample. Total RNA, at least 6 micrograms per sample, was extracted from PBMCs with Trizol reagent. For every donor, an aliquot of PBMCs went through flow cytometry to measure the percentages of naive CD45RAhigh/CD27high T cells. The library was produced with 5' RACE. The sequencing machine was an Illumina HiSeq 2500. A second PCR of about 6 to 11 cycles was run with a J-beta primer mix and a sample-barcoded 5' primer. A unique molecular identifier was introduced onto each TCR beta cDNA molecule by a template-switch 5' adaptor carrying 12 random nucleotides. At least 3 million CDR3-containing paired-end reads were obtained from each sample. All of the RNA was converted into first-strand cDNA using the Mint cDNA synthesis kit, with a TRBC-specific oligonucleotide serving as the primer. All cDNA was treated with uracil-DNA glycosylase and then went through a first 18-cycle PCR with the universal primers M1SS and BC2_uni_R. The paper's data handling went like this. For normalization, 1 million high-quality reads, each with a distinct molecular identifier, were randomly selected from each sample. Instead of being binned into consensus sequences, reads with shared molecular identifiers were discarded. MiTCR, with a Q25 quality threshold and the strictest error-elimination algorithm, was used for CDR3 identification, clonotype clustering and error correction. A nonparametric unseen species model using Euler transformation provided a lower-bound estimate of total TCR beta diversity. TCRdb applied fastp at Q25 and MiXCR to the public reads, then kept only in-frame beta chains. Here each entry gathers all rows of one CDR3 protein and keeps the most common genes and DNA. V and J calls and clone size were set by TCRdb, not the authors. The sample includes approximately 1,000,000 distinct CDR3 sequences, with 45% observed a single time. The ten largest clones capture approximately 20% of the sample.

This clonotype was recorded a few times. Its antigen remains undetermined. The record has no base qualities; no much larger clone is one base away. Material for sequencing was blood. The receptor was isolated from a woman aged 55-69 years in good health. Recombination joined TRBV10-3 with TRBJ2-7, with no confidently assigned D gene. The DNA matches TRBJ2-5 better at its end, which makes the J call doubtful. The CDR3 protein is CAISVKETQYF. The nucleotides read TGTGCCATCAGTGTCAAGGAGACCCAGTACTTC.